The T cell receptor beta chain described here comes from a study of blood T cell repertoires in COVID-19. Trimming pared 5 bases from V and 4 bases from J, leaving 12 bases between. This CDR3 is built from 14 residues. Germline CDR1 reads SGHTA; CDR2 reads FQGNSA. The assay was immunoSEQ multiplex PCR, and TCRdb's table has in-frame clones only and misses some. The sample includes around 190,000 clones, about 79% of them seen just once. Sequencing was carried out using peripheral blood. The clonotype originates from a human donor in a cohort sampled during active COVID-19. The chain employs TRBV7-2 and TRBJ1-3; D uncertain. CDR3 region: CASSPPGSGNTIYF. CDR3 bases: TGTGCCAGCAGCCCCCCCGGGTCCGGAAACACCATATATTTT. The full variable domain, with the rest looked up from reference TRBV7-2 and TRBJ1-3, is GAGVSQSPSNKVTEKGKDVELRCDPISGHTALYWYRQSLGQGLEFLIYFQGNSAPDKSGLPSDRFSAERTGGSVSTLTIQRTQQEDSAVYLCASSPPGSGNTIYFGEGSWLTVV.